The sequence of this T cell receptor beta chain was determined in a study of T cell changes during pregnancy in multiple sclerosis. Data came from immunoSEQ multiplex PCR; TCRdb stores just in-frame clones and leaves some out. In the table there are roughly 90,000 clones, about 91% of which are singletons. The origin of this receptor is a female donor with multiple sclerosis, enrolled in a pregnancy study. The specimen was peripheral blood, collected before pregnancy.

The CDR3 DNA reads as TGTGCCAGCACCTACCGAGGGCTAGCGGAAGTAAGCTCCTACAATGAGCAGTTCTTC. It is translated as CASTYRGLAEVSSYNEQFF. The rearrangement links TRBV28 to TRBJ2-1; TRBD2 matches 7 bases. The CDR3 covers 19 residues. Germline V gene lookup returns CDR1 MDHEN and CDR2 SYDVKM. Trimming took 7 bases from V and 0 from J; bases not matched to a gene: 18.